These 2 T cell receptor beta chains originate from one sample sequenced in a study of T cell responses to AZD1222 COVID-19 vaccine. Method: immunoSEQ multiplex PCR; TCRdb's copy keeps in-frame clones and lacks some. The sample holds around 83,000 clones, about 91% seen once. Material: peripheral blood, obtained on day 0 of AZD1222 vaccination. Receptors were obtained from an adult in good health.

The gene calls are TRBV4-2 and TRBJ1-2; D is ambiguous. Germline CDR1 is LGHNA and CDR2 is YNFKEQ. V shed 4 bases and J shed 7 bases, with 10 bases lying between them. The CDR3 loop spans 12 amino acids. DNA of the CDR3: TGTGCCAGCAGCCTCGGAATTGGTGGCTACACCTTC. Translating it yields CASSLGIGGYTF.

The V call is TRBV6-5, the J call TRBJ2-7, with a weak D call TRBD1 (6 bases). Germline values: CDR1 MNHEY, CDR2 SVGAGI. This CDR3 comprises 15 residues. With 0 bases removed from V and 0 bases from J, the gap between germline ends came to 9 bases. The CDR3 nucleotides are TGTGCCAGCAGTTACTCAGGACAGTCCTCCTACGAGCAGTACTTC. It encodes CASSYSGQSSYEQYF.